This is a list of T cell receptor beta chains from one sample in a study of T cell responses to AZD1222 COVID-19 vaccine. Using immunoSEQ multiplex PCR, the repertoire was profiled, and TCRdb retains in-frame clones only, with some absent. The data contain about 180,000 clones, around 90% of them seen just once; the ten biggest clones take up roughly 2%. Sequenced here: peripheral blood, sampled 28 days after the second AZD1222 dose. Every receptor here comes from an adult who received the AZD1222 COVID-19 vaccine. Both conserved end residues are part of each CDR3. Fields, in order: J gene, D gene, clone size, V gene, CDR3 protein, CDR3 DNA. D genes are given only for firm matches. Only part of the rows carry a size: once, few, many, or a class if the clone is expanded.

J: TRBJ2-1; D: TRBD2; size: .; V: TRBV3-1/TRBV3-2; CDR3: CASSQGGLAGGPSEQFF; DNA: TGTGCCAGCAGCCAAGGGGGACTAGCGGGGGGTCCTAGTGAGCAGTTCTTC
J: TRBJ2-7; D: .; size: .; V: TRBV6-2/TRBV6-3; CDR3: CASSSPSYEQYF; DNA: TGTGCCAGCAGTTCCCCATCATACGAGCAGTACTTC
J: TRBJ2-3; D: TRBD2; size: .; V: TRBV11-2; CDR3: CASSFLAGGGADTQYF; DNA: TGTGCCAGCAGCTTTTTGGCGGGAGGGGGGGCAGATACGCAGTATTTT
J: TRBJ1-1; D: TRBD1; size: .; V: TRBV18; CDR3: CASSPPGQGMNTEAFF; DNA: TGTGCCAGCTCACCACCGGGACAGGGCATGAACACTGAAGCTTTCTTT
J: TRBJ2-5; D: .; size: .; V: TRBV27; CDR3: CASKPGNAETQYF; DNA: TGTGCCAGCAAGCCAGGGAATGCAGAGACCCAGTACTTC
J: TRBJ1-3; D: .; size: .; V: TRBV4-1; CDR3: CASSQGGRGRRLGNTIYF; DNA: TGCGCCAGCAGCCAAGGAGGGAGAGGGAGGCGTCTTGGAAACACCATATATTTT
J: TRBJ1-1; D: .; size: once; V: TRBV30; CDR3: CAWNGEGTEAFF; DNA: TGTGCCTGGAACGGGGAGGGGACTGAAGCTTTCTTT
J: TRBJ2-1; D: .; size: .; V: TRBV9; CDR3: CASSVGTVDYNEQFF; DNA: TGTGCCAGCAGCGTGGGGACCGTCGATTACAATGAGCAGTTCTTC
J: TRBJ2-1; D: TRBD1; size: .; V: TRBV10-3; CDR3: CAISYEQGLVNEQFF; DNA: TGTGCCATCAGTTACGAACAGGGGTTGGTCAATGAGCAGTTCTTC
J: TRBJ1-5; D: TRBD1; size: .; V: TRBV19; CDR3: CASSFTGAGNQPQHF; DNA: TGTGCCAGTAGTTTTACAGGGGCGGGTAATCAGCCCCAGCATTTT
J: TRBJ2-7; D: .; size: .; V: TRBV12-3/TRBV12-4; CDR3: CASSRIFYEQYF; DNA: TGTGCCAGCAGTCGTATCTTCTACGAGCAGTACTTC
J: TRBJ2-1; D: .; size: .; V: TRBV7-8; CDR3: CASSEGDEQFF; DNA: TGTGCCAGCAGCGAGGGCGATGAGCAGTTCTTC
J: TRBJ2-3; D: .; size: .; V: TRBV5-1; CDR3: CASSEDTREDTQYF; DNA: TGCGCCAGCAGCGAAGACACTCGGGAGGATACGCAGTATTTT
J: TRBJ1-2; D: .; size: .; V: TRBV27; CDR3: CATEQGRNYGYTF; DNA: TGTGCCACCGAACAGGGAAGAAACTATGGCTACACCTTC